This record looks at one T cell receptor (beta chain) sequence and its context. This specimen comes from a study of Ad26.COV2.S vaccination and SARS-CoV-2 variants. Treatment defined: around 19 received Ad26.COV2.S at low or high dose, single or two shots; roughly five received placebo; per-sample allocation not given. Day 63 after the first vaccine or placebo injection was the time point for sampling. Here immunoSEQ multiplex PCR was the method, and the copy in TCRdb shows in-frame clones only, minus some. Among about 350,000 clones listed, 88% were seen once. Germline V gene sequence: CDR1 SGHTA, CDR2 FQGNSA. There are 14 residues in the CDR3. V was clipped by 1 base and J by 6 bases, with 13 bases between them.

The specimen comprised peripheral blood, sampled in a trial of Ad26.COV2.S vaccine versus placebo. The chain recombines TRBV7-2 with TRBJ2-7, with no clear D. The TCR comes from a person between 18 and 65 years old who received the Ad26.COV2.S COVID-19 vaccine or a placebo. The CDR3 here is CASSLGPTLGEQYF. DNA of the CDR3: TGTGCCAGCAGCTTAGGACCAACACTGGGCGAGCAGTACTTC.